Listed below are T cell receptor beta chains from one sample, sequenced in a study of blood T cell repertoires in COVID-19. Repertoires were generated with immunoSEQ multiplex PCR, while TCRdb's copy carries only in-frame clones and drops some. Altogether 34,000 or so clones are present, about nine tenths being singletons, with the ten largest covering approximately 1.9%. The specimen was peripheral blood. The receptors derive from a man aged 50-60 years with active or convalescent COVID-19. CDR3s include the opening cysteine and the closing phenylalanine or tryptophan. D genes are given only for firm matches. Rows give clone size only sometimes, using once, few, many, or a class for an expanded clone.

J: TRBJ2-2; D: -; size: -; V: TRBV5-1; DNA: TGCGCCAGCAGCTTGGAGCCTTCGGGAAGGACCGGGGAGCTGTTTTTT; CDR3: CASSLEPSGRTGELFF
J: TRBJ2-7; D: -; size: -; V: TRBV5-1; DNA: TGCGCCAGCAGCGACCCTCGGGACAACTACGAGCAGTACTTC; CDR3: CASSDPRDNYEQYF
J: TRBJ1-6; D: TRBD1; size: -; V: TRBV7-9; DNA: TGTGCCAGCAGCTCCAGGGGGTGGAATTCACCCCTCCACTTT; CDR3: CASSSRGWNSPLHF
J: TRBJ2-5; D: TRBD1; size: -; V: TRBV5-5; DNA: TGTGCCAGCAGCAAAACAGGGGGCTCAGAGACCCAGTACTTC; CDR3: CASSKTGGSETQYF
J: TRBJ2-3; D: -; size: -; V: TRBV7-3; DNA: TGTGCCAGCAGCTTATACCCCACTGCCGATACGCAGTATTTT; CDR3: CASSLYPTADTQYF
J: TRBJ2-7; D: TRBD1; size: -; V: TRBV27; DNA: TGTGCCAGCAGTCAGCGGCAGGGACAGGGGTTGTACGAGCAGTACTTC; CDR3: CASSQRQGQGLYEQYF
J: TRBJ2-7; D: TRBD2; size: -; V: TRBV2; DNA: TGTGCCAGCAGAGGGACTAGCGGTGCCTGGGAGCAGTACTTC; CDR3: CASRGTSGAWEQYF
J: TRBJ1-1; D: -; size: -; V: TRBV5-1; DNA: TGCGCCAGCAGCTTGGATTGGGGCCGGCCTGAAGCTTTCTTT; CDR3: CASSLDWGRPEAFF
J: TRBJ1-1; D: TRBD1; size: -; V: TRBV5-5; DNA: TGTGCCAGCAGCTTTTGGACAGGTGAAGCTTTCTTT; CDR3: CASSFWTGEAFF
J: TRBJ2-5; D: TRBD2; size: -; V: TRBV7-8; DNA: TGTGCCAGCAGCTTAGAATGGGCTAGCGGAGGGACCCAGTACTTC; CDR3: CASSLEWASGGTQYF
J: TRBJ2-1; D: -; size: few; V: TRBV18; DNA: TGTGCCAGCTCGGCCGGAGGGAGGTCGTTCTTC; CDR3: CASSAGGRSFF
J: TRBJ2-7; D: TRBD1; size: -; V: TRBV5-1; DNA: TGCGCCAGCAGCTTCCGGGACAGGGGACTCTACGAGCAGTACTTC; CDR3: CASSFRDRGLYEQYF
J: TRBJ1-4; D: -; size: -; V: TRBV29-1; DNA: TGCAGCGTCGGACAGTCGGGTGAAAAACTGTTTTTT; CDR3: CSVGQSGEKLFF
J: TRBJ2-7; D: TRBD2; size: -; V: TRBV10-3; DNA: TGTGCCATCAGCCCCCCACGCAGGGCTAGCGGGAGCAACTCCTACGAGCAGTACTTC; CDR3: CAISPPRRASGSNSYEQYF
J: TRBJ1-6; D: -; size: -; V: TRBV14; DNA: TGTGCCAGCAGCCAAGACCGAACAGGGTATCTAAATTCACCCCTCCACTTT; CDR3: CASSQDRTGYLNSPLHF
J: TRBJ1-6; D: -; size: once; V: TRBV28; DNA: TGTGCCAGCAGGTCCGCCGGGACGGGACTCCGCCGCTCACCCCTCCACTTT; CDR3: CASRSAGTGLRRSPLHF
J: TRBJ2-1; D: TRBD2; size: -; V: TRBV5-5; DNA: TGTGCCAGCACCCGGAGGTTTGCGGGAGCTGGTTACAATGAGCAGTTCTTC; CDR3: CASTRRFAGAGYNEQFF
J: TRBJ1-5; D: -; size: -; V: TRBV21-1; DNA: TGTGCCAGCTCCGGGACAGGGTGCAATCAGCCCCAGCATTTT; CDR3: CASSGTGCNQPQHF
J: TRBJ2-7; D: TRBD2; size: -; V: TRBV7-2; DNA: TGTGCCAGCAGCTTAAGGCGCGGGAGTGGGGAGCAGTACTTC; CDR3: CASSLRRGSGEQYF
J: TRBJ2-5; D: TRBD1; size: -; V: TRBV7-9; DNA: TGTGCCAGCAGCTTACACGGGACAGGCCGGAAAGAGACCCAGTACTTC; CDR3: CASSLHGTGRKETQYF
J: TRBJ1-5; D: TRBD1; size: -; V: TRBV6-2/TRBV6-3; DNA: TGTGCCAGCAGACCTGGGACAGGGGCTTGGGGGGCCCAGCATTTT; CDR3: CASRPGTGAWGAQHF